This T cell receptor (beta chain) was recorded in a study of blood T cell repertoires in COVID-19. This CDR3 region has 17 residues. V was pared by 1 base and J by 3 bases, with 8 bases of the junction left unmatched. Germline assignment: CDR1 SGHDT and CDR2 YYEEEE. Clones were sequenced by immunoSEQ multiplex PCR, and TCRdb holds only the in-frame ones, with some missing. Counted here are 150,000 to 200,000 clones, 78% occurring once; the ten biggest clones make up 15% to 20%. This TCR was sampled from a woman aged 50 to 65 who had recovered from COVID-19. Sequenced input: PBMCs or T cells enriched from blood (not recorded which). This sequence joins TRBV5-6 and TRBJ2-3, with TRBD2 matching over 10 bases. The CDR3 coding sequence is TGTGCCAGCAGCTTGACTAGCGGGGCCCTTTTGACAGATACGCAGTATTTT. Protein product: CASSLTSGALLTDTQYF.